This T cell receptor beta chain appears in the sequencing data of a study of cytomegalovirus exposure and HLA in healthy donors listed by TCRdb under 2017. About the full investigation: In an earlier analysis of 450 to 750 of the donors, 250 to 300 Gb of sequence data and approximately 100 million unique TCR beta sequences from about 180 million T cells were reported. About 280 gigabases of sequencing data and approximately 91 million unique TCR sequences made up an early release that covered 640 HLA-typed donors. Of the 350 to 450 genotyped donors, around 81% fell in the genetic ancestry cluster associated with self-reported Caucasian donors. The study aimed to test whether signatures of past pathogen exposure could be identified by cataloging public T cell receptors. The T cell repertoires of some 670 subjects were profiled by immunosequencing and related to cytomegalovirus serostatus. Besides the first cohort of approximately 670 subjects, a separate validation cohort made up of about 120 different subjects was used. The study combined high-throughput TCR immunosequencing, statistical association of individual TCRs with disease status, and machine learning to predict cytomegalovirus infection status. To study patterns of TCR occurrence, a later analysis re-analyzed previously published TCR beta repertoires from hundreds of donors and added high-resolution HLA genotyping. The later analysis used no new phenotypic data to find candidate immune exposures, relying instead on TCR beta sequences and their occurrence across donors. An earlier analysis of some 600 of the donors applied high-throughput TCR beta sequencing to assess whether each TCR beta V gene segment acted as functional or pseudogenic. Donor age, sex, ethnicity and CMV serostatus were collected together with the repertoire data. A later genetic analysis used genome-wide SNP genotypes for about 65% of the roughly 700 donors, treating that subset as a discovery cohort. Every discovery cohort repertoire had been produced on one sequencing platform. Both class I and class II loci were covered by HLA typing, at four-digit resolution. Typing coverage varied by locus: about 629-640 donors for A, B, C, DRB1 and DQB1; more than 500 for DQA1; around 610 for DPA1; roughly 450 for DPB1. About 5 DR-DQ haplotypes were handled as single units for association and clustering, since linkage in the cohort was strong. On average, around 240,000 unique TCR beta nucleotide sequences were sequenced per donor among 398 genotyped donors of the cohort, with about 19% of those sequences being non-productive. The paper's findings and limits, for the study overall: Because the 87-base-pair reads could not distinguish some IMGT-functional V segments, including TRBV6-2 and TRBV6-3, those segments were excluded. Because HLA typing was missing for some donors at each locus, association tests included only the typed subset. A total of 150 or so TCR beta chains were listed by the study as associated with cytomegalovirus. In vitro tests confirmed that a few of the cytomegalovirus-associated TCR beta chains recognize cytomegalovirus antigens. Correlated functional status among segregating V segments might reflect linkage disequilibrium, but an unknown experimental factor could not be ruled out. A later analysis associated 16,951 TCR beta sequences with specific HLA alleles at a false discovery rate of 0.05. In a later genetic analysis, fewer N-insertions in productive TCRs were reported among donors in an Asian-associated ancestry cluster than the roughly 670-donor mean. A later analysis found that TCR association rates varied across HLA loci, with DRB1 alleles showing the most associated TCRs and HLA-C alleles the fewest. In a later analysis, HLA-associated TCR beta chains were found to be more clonally expanded and to have lower generation probabilities than equally common non-associated chains. Only TCR beta chains were sequenced in this cohort, and the absence of alpha or paired-chain data limited detectable features. The authors suggested that the approach could potentially be extended to other disease states and immunological phenotypes. When HLA alleles, especially DR and DQ, strongly co-occurred, TCR associations were difficult to assign to individual alleles. In a later genetic analysis, a missense DCLRE1C variant was associated with V-gene and J-gene trimming of TCR beta chains, and the association was replicated in an independent cohort. The earlier analysis of nearly 600 of the donors excluded some 15 rarely observed V segments, including chromosome 9 orphons, because counts were too low. CMV serostatus was the only immune exposure information available for the cohort. Cytomegalovirus status was reported to be diagnosed by the classifier with high specificity and sensitivity in both the original and validation cohorts. A later analysis reported that several top co-occurrence clusters appeared linked to parvovirus B19, influenza, CMV and Epstein-Barr virus. Most CMV-associated TCR beta chains appeared to be HLA-restricted in a later analysis, and the HLA associations seemed to be driven largely by CMV exposure. A cluster of highly shared sequence variants was judged likely to represent a technical artifact of the sequencing pipeline. In an earlier analysis of 587 of the donors, most TCR beta V segments appeared in productive rearrangements about 87% or about 30% of the time, broadly matching IMGT annotations. Most TCR sequences were observed very rarely across donors, whereas some public TCRs were present in many individuals. A further reported finding was that TCR beta sequences accurately predicted the HLA-A and HLA-B alleles for most subjects in the first cohort. Sequencing depth was assumed to be roughly uniform across donors in the presence/absence analyses, though that assumption may not hold.

CDR1 is given as SGHKS and CDR2 as YYEKEE, both from the germline V gene (reference sequence). CDR3 length: 14 amino acids, cysteine to phenylalanine. Of the read, only the CDR3 DNA is kept; its 42 bases are in frame from base 1. V ends up 4 bases short and J 1 base short, with an unmatched junction base count of 4. There are a few counts of this clone. It has no known antigen specificity. Base qualities are missing; no much larger clone stands one base away. The cohort was made up of about 610 healthy bone marrow donors. All cohort members were sampled while nominally healthy, although unrecorded immune exposures were likely present. The donor was CMV seropositive and belonged to the group of about 290 seropositive cohort members. Each donor provided a peripheral blood sample, and peripheral blood mononuclear cells were used for TCR beta sequencing. The Qiagen DNeasy Blood Extraction Kit was used to extract genomic DNA from the blood cell samples.

The library was generated by the immunoSEQ multiplex PCR assay. A mixture of 60 forward primers for TCR Vbeta segments and 13 reverse primers for TCR Jbeta segments was used in the multiplex PCR. The CDR3 region of rearranged TCR beta genes was amplified from genomic DNA with a multiplex PCR assay. Amplified TCR beta libraries were sequenced as 87-base-pair reads on the Illumina HiSeq System. Regarding the original processing steps: A later analysis counted 75 million to 100 million unique TCR beta chains across the 650 to 700 repertoires, and 10 million to 12 million of these chains were shared by at least two donors. Raw reads were error-corrected and collapsed into unique sequences by a nearest-neighbor algorithm in which closely related sequences were merged to remove PCR and sequencing errors. Alignment of CDR3 sequences to IMGT reference sequences was used to assign V, D and J gene segments. For a sequence to be retained, a match of at least six nucleotides was required to both a V gene segment and a J gene segment. A rearrangement counted as productive if the CDR3 had no stop codons and remained in frame with V and J, and every other rearrangement counted as non-productive. CDR3 was defined according to IMGT convention as the region running from the second conserved V-encoded cysteine to the conserved J-encoded phenylalanine. Sequences without an unambiguous match to a single V gene segment were excluded from the earlier analysis of about 630 of the donors. In an earlier analysis of some 590 of the donors, V segments were called functional above 56.7% productive rearrangements and were called segregating when the between-donor standard deviation exceeded 5%. To diagnose cytomegalovirus status from the catalog of TCR beta chain sequences, a statistical classification framework was built. In a later analysis, V and J genes were assigned by comparing TCR nucleotide sequences against IMGT/GENE-DB human TR gene sequences. In a later analysis, CDR3 sequences and most-parsimonious VDJ recombination scenarios were assigned using the TCRdist pipeline. In a later analysis, each TCR beta chain was defined by its CDR3 amino acid sequence together with its V-gene family, and reads without a unique V-gene family were excluded. As a way to deal with suspected cross-contamination and a sequencing artifact, a later analysis dropped 500 to 700 nucleotide sequences that were highly shared and had low generation probability. In a later analysis, a clonal expansion index was calculated for each public chain from normalized within-repertoire ranks of inferred template counts. Generation probabilities in a later analysis came from a VDJ recombination model fitted to out-of-frame rearrangements, and those results were checked against IGoR. A later analysis scored TCR-TCR, TCR-HLA and TCR-CMV co-occurrence with hypergeometric tests, applying a repertoire-size bias correction to TCR pairs. In a later analysis, false discovery rates were estimated by permuting HLA or CMV assignments 20 times. A later analysis grouped co-occurring TCRs with DBSCAN, adding TCRdist sequence similarity when clustering within HLA-allele-positive subsets. Co-occurrence clustering excluded repertoires with fewer than 30,000 or more than 120,000 public chains, plus five with anomalous nucleotide sharing. Here the immuneACCESS table is served through TCRdb, limited to in-frame sequences with V and J called. Missing clones are a known gap in these copies; in checked studies unresolved V genes cover under half, and the rest lacks a known reason. V, J and clone size are those of that table, while D and trimming were read from the DNA. This sample gives fewer than 200,000 clones in total; around 79% of them show up just once. The ten largest clones represent 6.3% of the sample.

This sequence was found in a man aged 35 to 55 in good health and CMV-seropositive. In this chain, TRBV5-5 is recombined with TRBJ1-1; 7 of the junction bases match TRBD1. The sample taken for sequencing was PBMCs. In nucleotide form, the sequence is TGTGCCAGCAGCGCGTACAGGGGGAACACTGAAGCTTTCTTT. It is translated as CASSAYRGNTEAFF. Extended through the reference TRBV5-5 and TRBJ1-1 proteins, this CDR3 yields the full variable domain: DAGVTQSPTHLIKTRGQQVTLRCSPISGHKSVSWYQQVLGQGPQFIFQYYEKEERGRGNFPDRFSARQFPNYSSELNVNALLLGDSALYLCASSAYRGNTEAFFGQGTRLTVV.